These T cell receptor beta chains were read from a single sample in a study of cytomegalovirus exposure and HLA in healthy donors. Here immunoSEQ multiplex PCR was the method, and the copy in TCRdb shows in-frame clones only, minus some. This sample has around 150,000 clones, with 82% found just once. The sequencing sample was made of PBMCs. These receptors were collected from a male donor in good health and CMV-seropositive. CDR3s include the opening cysteine and the closing phenylalanine or tryptophan. A D gene is named only where the DNA matches it firmly. Size is stated for part of the rows, as once, few or many counts, or as a class when the clone is expanded.

J: TRBJ1-5; size: -; D: -; V: TRBV30; CDR3: CAWSDGDNQPQHF; DNA: TGTGCCTGGAGTGATGGAGATAATCAGCCCCAGCATTTT
J: TRBJ2-3; size: -; D: -; V: TRBV18; CDR3: CASSPAGPGTDTQYF; DNA: TGTGCCAGCTCACCCGCGGGGCCGGGGACAGATACGCAGTATTTT
J: TRBJ1-2; size: -; D: -; V: TRBV5-1; CDR3: CASSLGPGAYGYTF; DNA: TGCGCCAGCAGCCTGGGGCCAGGGGCGTATGGCTACACCTTC
J: TRBJ2-3; size: few; D: TRBD2; V: TRBV6-1; CDR3: CASSDPGGLADTDTQYF; DNA: TGTGCCAGCAGTGACCCCGGGGGACTAGCGGACACAGATACGCAGTATTTT
J: TRBJ2-6; size: -; D: TRBD1; V: TRBV13; CDR3: CASSRPSGTGVSGANVLTF; DNA: TGTGCCAGCAGCCGTCCCTCTGGGACAGGGGTCTCTGGGGCCAACGTCCTGACTTTC
J: TRBJ1-4; size: few; D: -; V: TRBV4-3; CDR3: CASSPGLTTNEKLFF; DNA: TGCGCCAGCAGCCCAGGGCTTACAACTAATGAAAAACTGTTTTTT
J: TRBJ2-2; size: -; D: -; V: TRBV7-9; CDR3: CASSLVSRIRQVRTGELFF; DNA: TGTGCCAGCAGCTTAGTTAGTAGAATCCGACAGGTTCGCACCGGGGAGCTGTTTTTT
J: TRBJ2-5; size: -; D: -; V: TRBV27; CDR3: CATQEASGETQYF; DNA: TGTGCCACTCAAGAGGCCTCGGGGGAGACCCAGTACTTC
J: TRBJ2-4; size: once; D: -; V: TRBV5-6; CDR3: CASSLAGAKNSQYF; DNA: TGTGCCAGCAGCTTGGCAGGGGCCAAAAACAGTCAGTACTTC
J: TRBJ2-7; size: -; D: TRBD1; V: TRBV5-5; CDR3: CASSLVQGNAYEQYF; DNA: TGTGCCAGCAGCTTGGTACAGGGGAATGCCTACGAGCAGTACTTC
J: TRBJ2-3; size: -; D: TRBD2; V: TRBV5-4; CDR3: CASSQRLAGGATDTQYF; DNA: TGTGCCAGCAGCCAGAGACTAGCGGGAGGCGCTACAGATACGCAGTATTTT
J: TRBJ2-1; size: once; D: TRBD2; V: TRBV10-1; CDR3: CASSESKGLAGNEQFF; DNA: TGCGCCAGCAGTGAGTCGAAGGGACTAGCGGGGAATGAGCAGTTCTTC
J: TRBJ1-2; size: few; D: TRBD1; V: TRBV30; CDR3: CAWSAGQGNYGYTF; DNA: TGTGCCTGGAGTGCCGGACAGGGAAACTATGGCTACACCTTC
J: TRBJ1-1; size: -; D: TRBD1; V: TRBV27; CDR3: CASGRQGNTEAFF; DNA: TGTGCCAGCGGCCGACAGGGGAACACTGAAGCTTTCTTT
J: TRBJ2-1; size: -; D: TRBD1; V: TRBV6-1; CDR3: CASKPTGGGNEQFF; DNA: TGTGCCAGCAAACCGACAGGGGGCGGGAATGAGCAGTTCTTC
J: TRBJ1-2; size: -; D: TRBD1; V: TRBV6-5; CDR3: CASSYSGQGASYGYTF; DNA: TGTGCCAGCAGTTACTCAGGACAGGGGGCGTCCTATGGCTACACCTTC
J: TRBJ2-5; size: -; D: TRBD2; V: TRBV7-2; CDR3: CASSHRLAGVGARETQYF; DNA: TGTGCCAGCAGCCATAGACTAGCGGGAGTAGGTGCCCGGGAGACCCAGTACTTC
J: TRBJ1-5; size: -; D: -; V: TRBV10-3; CDR3: CAISESEGYIEQPQHF; DNA: TGTGCCATCAGTGAGTCAGAGGGTTACATAGAACAGCCCCAGCATTTT
J: TRBJ1-4; size: -; D: -; V: TRBV2; CDR3: CASSEGAGPHEKLFF; DNA: TGTGCCAGCAGTGAAGGGGCAGGGCCCCATGAAAAACTGTTTTTT
J: TRBJ2-1; size: -; D: -; V: TRBV7-2; CDR3: CASSLAGTKEQFF; DNA: TGTGCCAGCAGCTTGGCCGGAACTAAAGAGCAGTTCTTC
J: TRBJ2-1; size: -; D: TRBD1; V: TRBV27; CDR3: CASSGIRGQGLEQFF; DNA: TGTGCCAGCAGTGGGATCCGGGGACAGGGTCTTGAGCAGTTCTTC
J: TRBJ1-3; size: -; D: -; V: TRBV7-2; CDR3: CASSSRNTIYF; DNA: TGTGCCAGCAGTTCCAGGAACACCATATATTTT
J: TRBJ1-2; size: -; D: TRBD1; V: TRBV15; CDR3: CATSRPRDRVLF; DNA: TGTGCCACCAGCAGACCCCGGGACAGGGTCTTATTC
J: TRBJ2-4; size: few; D: TRBD1; V: TRBV5-6; CDR3: CASSLIDRGAKNIQYF; DNA: TGTGCCAGCAGCTTAATAGACAGGGGAGCCAAAAACATTCAGTACTTC
J: TRBJ2-1; size: -; D: -; V: TRBV30; CDR3: CARGLSGNEQFF; DNA: TGTGCCCGGGGTTTAAGTGGCAATGAGCAGTTCTTC
J: TRBJ2-7; size: -; D: TRBD2; V: TRBV6-5; CDR3: CASSYSILAGGYEQYF; DNA: TGTGCCAGCAGTTACTCGATCTTAGCGGGAGGTTACGAGCAGTACTTC
J: TRBJ2-7; size: -; D: -; V: TRBV11-2; CDR3: CASSRVVGVEQYF; DNA: TGTGCCAGCAGCCGAGTGGTAGGGGTCGAGCAGTACTTC